A single sample gave rise to the 9 T cell receptor beta chains below, sequenced in a study of T cell responses to AZD1222 COVID-19 vaccine. Clones were read by immunoSEQ multiplex PCR, and TCRdb kept only the in-frame ones, dropping some. The sample lists approximately 140,000 clones; about nine tenths were seen once. Specimen: peripheral blood, collected 28 days after the second AZD1222 dose. The receptors were sampled from an adult who received the AZD1222 COVID-19 vaccine.

This chain connects TRBV28 to TRBJ2-1; 11 nucleotides match TRBD2. In germline, CDR1 is MDHEN, CDR2 SYDVKM. Trimming at V came to 4 bases and at J to 6 bases, leaving 8 bases not matched to a gene. The CDR3 is 16 amino acids. The CDR3 sequence: CASSSPGTSGFNEQFF. CDR3 nucleotide sequence: TGTGCCAGCAGTTCGCCCGGGACTAGCGGCTTCAATGAGCAGTTCTTC.

The chain joins TRBV3-1 (or the pseudogene TRBV3-2) to TRBJ1-2, with TRBD1 identical over 9 bases. The V segment lost 4 bases and the J segment 5 bases; nucleotides outside the gene matches: 2. Germline assignment: CDR1 LGHDT and CDR2 YNNKEL (reference sequence). The length of the CDR3 is 13 residues. CDR3 bases: TGTGCCAGCAGCCGACAGGGGGGTTATGGCTACACCTTC. This encodes CASSRQGGYGYTF.

On this clone itself: Other DNA sequences in the same sample also yield this CDR3. The gene calls are TRBV12-3 or TRBV12-4 and TRBJ2-2; D gene uncertain. Trimming removed 2 bases from V and 6 bases from J, with 4 bases in between. The CDR3 contains 12 residues. CDR3 nucleotide sequence: TGTGCCAGCAGTTTAAGGGCCGGGGAGCTGTTTTTT. Encoded protein: CASSLRAGELFF.

The chain is built from TRBV5-1 and TRBJ1-4; 7 bases line up with TRBD1. The ends lost 4 bases at V and 8 bases at J; junction bases unmatched: 11. The CDR3 length is 15 residues. Germline CDR1 SGHRS, CDR2 YFSETQ. The CDR3 region has the DNA TGCGCCAGCAGCCGGAGCCGGGACAGTAACGAAAAACTGTTTTTT. It encodes CASSRSRDSNEKLFF.

The CDR3: CASSPSRSIGAEAFF. CDR3 nucleotides: TGTGCCAGCTCACCAAGTCGAAGTATCGGGGCCGAAGCTTTCTTT. The chain recombines TRBV18 with TRBJ1-1; D possibly corresponds to TRBD1 (5 bases). The germline V gene has CDR1 KGHSH and CDR2 LQKENI. The CDR3 contains 15 residues. V lost 2 bases and J 8 bases, leaving 18 bases between the germline ends.

This clone is a singleton in its sample. V and J are TRBV28 and TRBJ1-5; no clear D gene. V lost 6 bases to trimming and J lost 0 bases, with 6 bases between them. Germline CDR1 MDHEN, CDR2 SYDVKM. The CDR3 is 13 amino acids. CDR3 amino acids: CASSPGSNQPQHF. The CDR3 nucleotides are TGTGCCAGCAGCCCTGGTAGCAATCAGCCCCAGCATTTT. The full variable domain, rest sourced from reference TRBV28 and TRBJ1-5, is DVKVTQSSRYLVKRTGEKVFLECVQDMDHENMFWYRQDPGLGLRLIYFSYDVKMKEKGDIPEGYSVSREKKERFSLILESASTNQTSMYLCASSPGSNQPQHFGDGTRLSIL.

The chain employs TRBV3-1 (or the pseudogene TRBV3-2) and TRBJ1-5, with 7 bases matching TRBD1. Per germline, CDR1 LGHDT and CDR2 YNNKEL (reference sequence). The CDR3 has 16 amino acids. V shed 0 bases, J shed 3 bases, and the junction held 5 bases outside the gene matches. This CDR3 is CASSQDRGSYNQPQHF. The CDR3 DNA follows: TGTGCCAGCAGCCAAGACAGGGGGTCCTACAATCAGCCCCAGCATTTT.

The chain is built from TRBV3-1 (or the pseudogene TRBV3-2) and TRBJ2-2; D gene ambiguous. From germline, CDR1 is LGHDT and CDR2 YNNKEL (reference sequence). This CDR3 has 14 amino acids. The V gene lost 4 bases and the J gene lost 4 bases, with 10 bases spanning the gap. The CDR3 region has the DNA TGTGCCAGCAGCCCCCTGATGGGCACCGGGGAGCTGTTTTTT. This codes for CASSPLMGTGELFF.

The chain has TRBV5-6 and TRBJ1-5; D possibly corresponds to TRBD1 (6 bases). V was clipped by 5 bases and J by 0 bases, with 15 bases between them. The CDR3 loop spans 16 amino acids. CDR1 is SGHDT, CDR2 YYEEEE, per germline. CDR3 DNA sequence: TGTGCCAGCAGTTCCAGAGACAGGAATAGCAATCAGCCCCAGCATTTT. The encoded protein is CASSSRDRNSNQPQHF.